What follows describes a single TCR beta chain. Germline CDR1 and CDR2: MDHEN and SYDVKM. The CDR3 contains 14 residues. Trimming removed 4 bases from V and 11 bases from J; junction bases left unmatched: 3. TCRdb processed the RT-PCR reads anew with MiXCR; each CDR3 protein has one entry. This table holds about 680,000 distinct CDR3 sequences, 14% found once. The sample comprised memory CD4+ T cells from blood. The source is a female donor in good health, serving as a healthy control. The chain couples TRBV28 to TRBJ2-4; TRBD2 matches 15 bases. The CDR3 bases are TGTGCCAGCAGTTCTGGACTAGCGGGGGGGGTTCAGTACTTC. Amino acid sequence: CASSSGLAGGVQYF. The whole variable domain, filled in from reference TRBV28 and TRBJ2-4, reads DVKVTQSSRYLVKRTGEKVFLECVQDMDHENMFWYRQDPGLGLRLIYFSYDVKMKEKGDIPEGYSVSREKKERFSLILESASTNQTSMYLCASSSGLAGGVQYFGAGTRLSVL.